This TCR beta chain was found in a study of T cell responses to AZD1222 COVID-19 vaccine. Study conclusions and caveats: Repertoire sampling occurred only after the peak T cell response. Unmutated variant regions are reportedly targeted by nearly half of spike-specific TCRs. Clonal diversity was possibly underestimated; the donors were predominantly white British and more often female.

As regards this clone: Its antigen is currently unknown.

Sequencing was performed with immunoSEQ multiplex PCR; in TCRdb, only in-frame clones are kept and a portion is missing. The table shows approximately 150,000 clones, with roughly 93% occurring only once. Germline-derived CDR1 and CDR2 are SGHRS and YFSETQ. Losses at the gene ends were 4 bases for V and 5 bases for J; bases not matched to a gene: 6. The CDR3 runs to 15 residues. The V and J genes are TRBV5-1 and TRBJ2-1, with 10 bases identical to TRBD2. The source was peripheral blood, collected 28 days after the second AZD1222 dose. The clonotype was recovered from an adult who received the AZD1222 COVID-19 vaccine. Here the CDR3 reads CASSTGTSANNEQFF. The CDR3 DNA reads TGCGCCAGCAGCACCGGGACTAGCGCTAACAATGAGCAGTTCTTC.